This T cell receptor (beta chain) was captured in a study of metastatic and nonmetastatic thyroid tumors. Background on the study: For malignant and benign thyroid patients, tumor or nodule tissue and blood were the sources whose repertoires were compared.

Every patient underwent thyroid surgery untreated. Through MiXCR, TCRdb re-clonotyped the PCR reads. The table records 15,000 to 20,000 clones, roughly 33% of them present only once. This clone is deemed medium-sized. V gave up 6 bases and J gave up 0 bases, with 12 bases separating them. Germline V gene data show CDR1 as MDHEN and CDR2 as SYDVKM. The CDR3 runs 15 residues. The chain joins TRBV28 to TRBJ1-3; D is possibly TRBD1 (6 bases). The specimen was tumor tissue. This TCR derives from a male donor with papillary thyroid cancer or a benign thyroid nodule (not recorded which). Some clones in this sample may be carry-over from other donors' samples. The chain's CDR3 is CASREYRVSGNTIYF. CDR3 bases: TGTGCCAGCAGAGAATACAGGGTCTCTGGAAACACCATATATTTT. Complete variable domain (other parts from reference TRBV28 and TRBJ1-3): DVKVTQSSRYLVKRTGEKVFLECVQDMDHENMFWYRQDPGLGLRLIYFSYDVKMKEKGDIPEGYSVSREKKERFSLILESASTNQTSMYLCASREYRVSGNTIYFGEGSWLTVV.